This T cell receptor (beta chain) was sequenced in a study of tumor-infiltrating lymphocytes in localized non-small cell lung cancer. Study in general: Several tumor histologies, both smoking statuses, and some post-neoadjuvant chemotherapy samples were included. From each patient, both tumor and uninvolved lung, non-adjacent to tumor, were sampled.

Points from the study as a whole: Immunotypes IM1 and IM2 had similar TCR-derived T-cell fractions. Different pieces of the same tissue went to different assays, confounding technical variation with intratumor heterogeneity.

As for this clone: Its target is unknown.

Sequenced by immunoSEQ multiplex PCR; TCRdb stores in-frame clones only, minus some. The sample includes fewer than 15,000 clones, roughly 70% of them seen just once. The CDR3 sequence is 15 residues long. Germline V lookup: CDR1 SGHRS, CDR2 YFSETQ. The V gene lost 4 bases and the J gene lost 0 bases, with 11 bases spanning the gap. The chain recombines TRBV5-1 with TRBJ2-1; no clear D. The material sequenced was uninvolved lung tissue not adjacent to the tumor. The receptor's source is a human donor with non-small cell lung cancer. The CDR3 coding sequence is TGCGCCAGCAGCCTACACGCGAGCTCCTACAATGAGCAGTTCTTC. Translated, it gives CASSLHASSYNEQFF.